The rows below give T cell receptor beta chains drawn from one sample of a study of graft-versus-host responses after intestinal transplantation. Which antigens these TCRs recognize remains unknown. Libraries were prepared by immunoSEQ multiplex PCR; TCRdb keeps only in-frame clonotypes and omits some of them. This sample carries more than 85,000 clones, 93% of them seen once, and the ten largest clones take about 2%. The sequencing used unstimulated CD8+ T cells sorted from spleen or lymph node cells, collected before intestinal transplant. The receptor set was obtained from a human donor who received an intestinal transplant. CDR3s include the opening cysteine and the closing phenylalanine or tryptophan. Each record gives: CDR3 protein, CDR3 DNA, D gene, J gene, V gene, clone size. A D gene is named only where the DNA matches it firmly. Some rows mark clone size as missing; the rest say once, few, many or name a class of expanded clone.

CASYPGQGGTEAFF TGTGCCAGCTATCCGGGACAGGGAGGGACTGAAGCTTTCTTT TRBD1 TRBJ1-1 TRBV27 .
CASSSPRRGKDSPLHF TGTGCCAGCAGCTCACCCCGCCGGGGGAAAGACTCACCCCTCCACTTT . TRBJ1-6 TRBV5-6 .
CASSSKGDRSNEQYF TGTGCCAGCAGCTCGAAGGGGGACAGATCCAACGAGCAGTACTTC TRBD1 TRBJ2-7 TRBV9 .
CASPRPRQGNTGELFF TGTGCCAGCCCCAGGCCCCGGCAGGGAAACACCGGGGAGCTGTTTTTT . TRBJ2-2 TRBV13 .
CASSLEQNEQYF TGTGCCAGCAGCTTAGAACAGAACGAGCAGTACTTC . TRBJ2-7 TRBV7-9 .
CASSPQGQGAIYEQYF TGTGCCAGCTCACCACAAGGACAGGGGGCCATCTACGAGCAGTACTTC TRBD1 TRBJ2-7 TRBV18 .
CASSLASADTQYF TGTGCCAGCAGCTTGGCTAGCGCAGATACGCAGTATTTT . TRBJ2-3 TRBV7-9 .
CAWMRLLNTEAFF TGTGCCTGGATGAGACTGCTGAACACTGAAGCTTTCTTT . TRBJ1-1 TRBV30 .
CASSPTGGAGDTQYF TGTGCCAGCTCACCGACAGGGGGCGCCGGAGATACGCAGTATTTT TRBD1 TRBJ2-3 TRBV18 .
CASSLSGGAYEQYF TGTGCCAGCAGCTTAAGTGGGGGGGCCTACGAGCAGTACTTC TRBD2 TRBJ2-7 TRBV7-2 once
CASSQGLGQTIEAFF TGCGCCAGCAGCCAAGGTTTGGGACAAACGATAGAAGCTTTCTTT . TRBJ1-1 TRBV4-1 .
CASRLQANYEQYF TGTGCCAGCAGACTACAGGCAAACTACGAGCAGTACTTC . TRBJ2-7 TRBV11-2 .
CASSQAERFGELFF TGCGCCAGCAGCCAAGCGGAGCGGTTCGGGGAGCTGTTTTTT . TRBJ2-2 TRBV4-1 .